This note documents a single T cell receptor (beta chain) sequence. Its antigen is unidentified. Germline V gives CDR1 LNHDA, CDR2 SQIVND (reference sequence). V lost 11 bases and J 3 bases, leaving 10 bases between the germline ends. CDR3 length: 12 amino acids. The data were obtained in a study of cytomegalovirus exposure and HLA in healthy donors. Study findings and constraints: TCR beta chains numbering more than 150 were designated cytomegalovirus-associated. The study had only CMV serostatus as immune exposure information. Sequencing probably produced one cluster of sequence variants that were highly shared.

The PCR contained 60 Vbeta and 13 Jbeta primers. Assay used: immunoSEQ multiplex PCR; TCRdb lists only in-frame clones, some missing. The top ten hold roughly 6.8% of the sample, which has about 140,000 clones, 79% seen once. What was sequenced was PBMCs. The chain combines TRBV19 with TRBJ2-2; D unresolved. This TCR came from a man aged 35 to 55 in good health and CMV-seropositive. The CDR3 region has the DNA TGTGCCTATTCAGTCCACACCGGGGAGCTGTTTTTT. Its translation: CAYSVHTGELFF.